The TCR beta chain described here comes from a study of cytomegalovirus exposure and HLA in healthy donors. Germline-derived CDR1 and CDR2 are SGHTA and FQGNSA. The CDR3 totals 16 residues. V dropped 5 bases and J dropped 6; count of bases not matched to a gene: 11. PCR amplification relied on 60 Vbeta primers (plus 13 Jbeta primers). In the study's own analysis: Later reanalysis found roughly 80 million unique TCR beta chains, roughly 9.9 million of them shared. Here immunoSEQ multiplex PCR was the method, and the copy in TCRdb shows in-frame clones only, minus some. V and J calls and clone size are those listed in that table; D and trimming were worked out from the DNA. This table holds approximately 120,000 clones, approximately 81% found once.

Sequenced material: PBMCs. The chain carries TRBV7-2 and TRBJ2-5; TRBD1 matches 11 bases. The TCR sequence derives from a young man in good health and CMV-seropositive. The chain's CDR3 is CASSPWTGGDRKTQYF. CDR3 DNA: TGTGCCAGCAGCCCTTGGACAGGGGGCGATCGTAAGACCCAGTACTTC. Complete variable domain (other parts from reference TRBV7-2 and TRBJ2-5): GAGVSQSPSNKVTEKGKDVELRCDPISGHTALYWYRQSLGQGLEFLIYFQGNSAPDKSGLPSDRFSAERTGGSVSTLTIQRTQQEDSAVYLCASSPWTGGDRKTQYFGPGTRLLVL.